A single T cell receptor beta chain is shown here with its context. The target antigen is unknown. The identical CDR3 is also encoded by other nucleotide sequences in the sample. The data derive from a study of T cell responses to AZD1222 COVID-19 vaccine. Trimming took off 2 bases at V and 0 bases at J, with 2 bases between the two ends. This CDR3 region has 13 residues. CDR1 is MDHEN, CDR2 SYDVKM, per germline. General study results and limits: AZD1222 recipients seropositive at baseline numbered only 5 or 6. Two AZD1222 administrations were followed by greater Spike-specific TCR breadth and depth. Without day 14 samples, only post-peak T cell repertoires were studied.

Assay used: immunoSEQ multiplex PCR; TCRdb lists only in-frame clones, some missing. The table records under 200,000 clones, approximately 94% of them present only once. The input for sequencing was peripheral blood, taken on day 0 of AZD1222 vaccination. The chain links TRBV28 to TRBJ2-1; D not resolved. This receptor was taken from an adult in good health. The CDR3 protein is CASSLGSYNEQFF. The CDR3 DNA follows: TGTGCCAGCAGTTTAGGCTCCTACAATGAGCAGTTCTTC.